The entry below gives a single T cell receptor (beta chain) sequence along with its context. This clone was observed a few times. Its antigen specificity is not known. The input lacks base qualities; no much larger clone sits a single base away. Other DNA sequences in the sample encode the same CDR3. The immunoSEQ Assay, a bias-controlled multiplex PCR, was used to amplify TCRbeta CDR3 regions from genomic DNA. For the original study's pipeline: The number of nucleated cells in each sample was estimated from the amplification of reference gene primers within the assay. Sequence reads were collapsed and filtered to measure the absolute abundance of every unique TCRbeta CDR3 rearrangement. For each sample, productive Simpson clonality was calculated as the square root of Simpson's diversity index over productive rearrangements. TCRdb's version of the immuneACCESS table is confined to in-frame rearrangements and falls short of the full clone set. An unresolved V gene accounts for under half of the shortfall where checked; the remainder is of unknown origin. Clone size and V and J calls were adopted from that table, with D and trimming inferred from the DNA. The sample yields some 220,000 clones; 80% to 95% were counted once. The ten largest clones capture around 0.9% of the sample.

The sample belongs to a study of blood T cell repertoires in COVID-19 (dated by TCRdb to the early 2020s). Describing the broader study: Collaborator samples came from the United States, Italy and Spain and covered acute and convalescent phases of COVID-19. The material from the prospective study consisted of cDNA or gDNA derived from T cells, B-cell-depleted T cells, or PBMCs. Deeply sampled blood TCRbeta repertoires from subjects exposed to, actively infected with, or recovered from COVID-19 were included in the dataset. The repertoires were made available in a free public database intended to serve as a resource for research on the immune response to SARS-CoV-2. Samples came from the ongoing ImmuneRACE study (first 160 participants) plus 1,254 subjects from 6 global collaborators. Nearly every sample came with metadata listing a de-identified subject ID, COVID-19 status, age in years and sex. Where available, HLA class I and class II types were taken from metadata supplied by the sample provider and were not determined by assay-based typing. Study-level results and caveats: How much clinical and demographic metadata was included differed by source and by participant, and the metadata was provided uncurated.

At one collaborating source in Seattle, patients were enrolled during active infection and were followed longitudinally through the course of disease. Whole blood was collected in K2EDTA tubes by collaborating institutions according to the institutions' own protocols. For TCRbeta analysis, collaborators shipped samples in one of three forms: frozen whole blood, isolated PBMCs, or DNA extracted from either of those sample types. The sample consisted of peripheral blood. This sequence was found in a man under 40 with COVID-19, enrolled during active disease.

The CDR3 reads as follows: CASSVGSGSYEQYF. The nucleotide sequence is given as TGTGCCAGCAGCGTAGGGTCAGGCTCCTACGAGCAGTACTTC. Rearrangement joined TRBV9 to TRBJ2-7; a confident D gene designation cannot be given. The CDR3 holds 14 amino acids from the cysteine to the phenylalanine. Only the CDR3 DNA stays, 42 bases, in frame from base 1. From the germline V gene, CDR1 is SGDLS and CDR2 is YYNGEE. A distance of 7 bases separates the germline ends of V and J, which lose 0 bases and 0 bases respectively.